Below, one T cell receptor beta chain is given with its context. It has no known antigen specificity. Base-call qualities are not available, and no considerably larger clone is one nucleotide away. The library came from the immunoSEQ multiplex PCR assay. Around 100,000 TCR templates per sample were assayed by the deep sequencing platform. Genomic DNA extracted from sorted T cells was used for TCRbeta CDR3 sequencing. As for how the authors treated the data: Clonal analysis of TCRbeta CDR3 data was done in the R programming language. Alloreactive CD4+ and CD8+ clones were identified by comparing unstimulated samples to CFSE-low samples taken after the reaction. Alloreactive CD4+ clones were assigned to regulatory or non-regulatory origin by matching sequences to sorted unstimulated Treg and non-Treg repertoires. TCRdb carries this immuneACCESS record with in-frame sequences only. Its versions omit some clonotypes, under half of them owing to an unresolved V gene in the studies checked, with the rest unexplained. The V and J calls and clone size are taken from that table; D and trimming were inferred from the DNA. This sample lists tens of thousands of clones; about 90% were detected once. Jointly, the top ten make up over 25% of the sample.

The data were taken from a study of siplizumab effects on memory and regulatory T cells (dated by TCRdb to between 2018 and 2021). In the study overall: The study examined how the anti-CD2 antibody siplizumab affects alloreactive T-cell subsets in allogeneic mixed lymphocyte reactions built from human PBMCs. General findings and caveats noted by the study authors: Because sequences at frequencies below about 10^-5 were poorly captured, only a minor fraction of alloreactive clones could be mapped back to unstimulated subsets. Greater diversity appeared to be present in unstimulated naive T cells than in memory T cells, and a substantial contribution to the alloresponse seemed to be made by naive cells. Whether proliferating Tregs from siplizumab cultures were suppressive was not functionally confirmed. Among mappable alloreactive CD4+ clones, an average Treg-derived fraction of around 71% was observed with siplizumab, compared with approximately 30% in control reactions. Siplizumab significantly lowered the cumulative frequency of alloreactive sequences that could be traced to unstimulated CD4+ memory T cells. A naive or memory phenotype could not be assigned to roughly 80-95% of proliferating CD4+ or CD8+ clones.

Sorted unstimulated T cells, along with proliferating T cells recovered from mixed lymphocyte reactions, underwent TCRbeta CDR3 sequencing. Fresh whole blood from nine to eleven HLA-typed healthy donors was used to isolate PBMCs. Measured from the cysteine to the phenylalanine, the CDR3 is 12 residues long. The only DNA kept is the CDR3, 36 bases in frame from the first base. Reading the germline V gene gives CDR1 MNHNS and CDR2 SASEGT. Between the V and J ends, shortened by 6 bases and 1 base respectively, the junction contains 6 bases. The chain links TRBV6-1 with TRBJ1-1, with the D gene not clear enough to name. The sequence derives from a human donor in good health. Sequencing was performed on CD8+ T cells sorted from blood. The CDR3 region has the sequence CASSGSNTEAFF. At the DNA level, the sequence is TGTGCCAGCAGCGGTTCGAACACTGAAGCTTTCTTT.